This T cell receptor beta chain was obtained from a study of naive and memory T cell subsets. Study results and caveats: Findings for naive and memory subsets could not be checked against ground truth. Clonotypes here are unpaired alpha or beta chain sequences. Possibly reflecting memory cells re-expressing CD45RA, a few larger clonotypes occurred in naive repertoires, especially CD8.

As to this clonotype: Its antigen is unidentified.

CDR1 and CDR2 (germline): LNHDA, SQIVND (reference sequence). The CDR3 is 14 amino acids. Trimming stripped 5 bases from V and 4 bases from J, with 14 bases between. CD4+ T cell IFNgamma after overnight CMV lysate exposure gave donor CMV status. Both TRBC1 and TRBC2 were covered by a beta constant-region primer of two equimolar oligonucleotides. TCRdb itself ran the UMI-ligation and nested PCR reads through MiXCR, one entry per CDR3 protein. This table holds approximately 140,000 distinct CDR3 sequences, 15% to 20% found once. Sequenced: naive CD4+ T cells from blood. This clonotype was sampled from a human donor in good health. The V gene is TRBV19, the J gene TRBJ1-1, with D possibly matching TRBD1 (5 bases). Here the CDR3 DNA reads TGTGCCAGTAGTTCGGGACGGGTTTTCACTGAAGCTTTCTTT. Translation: CASSSGRVFTEAFF.